These 2 T cell receptor beta chains came from one sample sequenced in a study of T-cell memory formation after mild COVID-19. TCRdb re-derived calls from the 5' RACE reads in MiXCR, one entry per CDR3 protein. The sample lists approximately 60,000 distinct CDR3 sequences; around a tenth were seen once. The sample was PBMCs or a T cell subset sorted from them (not recorded which). Receptors originate from a man between 18 and 35 years old who had mild COVID-19 (a few samples of this study predate the infection). Cell type and time point are not known.

V gene TRBV12-3 or TRBV12-4 combines with J gene TRBJ1-6; 7 bases match TRBD1. This CDR3 has 13 amino acids. V was clipped by 7 bases and J by 10 bases; unmatched bases: 7. Written as DNA, the CDR3 is TGTGCCAGCACCTCGACAGGGAAGTCACCCCTCCACTTT. It yields the protein CASTSTGKSPLHF.

At least ten counts were recorded for this clonotype. The chain links TRBV12-3 or TRBV12-4 to TRBJ2-3, with a possible D match to TRBD1 (6 bases). CDR3 length: 13 amino acids. Trimming left V 5 bases short and J 5 bases short, with 11 bases between. The DNA for the CDR3 is TGTGCCAGCAGTCCAGGGGCGGGAGATACGCAGTATTTT. It translates to CASSPGAGDTQYF.